The clone carrying this T cell receptor (beta chain) was recorded a few times. Its antigen is as yet unknown. This sample was taken from a study of T cell repertoires in cytomegalovirus infection. The germline V gene encodes CDR1 SEHNR and CDR2 FQNEAQ (reference sequence). Trimming left V 5 bases short and J 4 bases short, with 11 bases between. The CDR3 is made up of 14 amino acids. One entry per CDR3 protein, called by TCRdb with MiXCR from the reads. The sample records about 70,000 distinct CDR3 sequences, 20% to 25% being singletons. This TCR derives from a human donor in good health (CMV status not recorded). Some clones in this sample may be carry-over from other donors' samples. This specimen consisted of CD8+ T cells from cultured PBMCs, obtained from culture after CMV antigen stimulation. J is TRBJ1-4 and V is TRBV7-9, with D uncertain. CDR3 nucleotides: TGTGCCAGCAGCCCCGGGAGGGTTAATGAAAAACTGTTTTTT. It codes for CASSPGRVNEKLFF.